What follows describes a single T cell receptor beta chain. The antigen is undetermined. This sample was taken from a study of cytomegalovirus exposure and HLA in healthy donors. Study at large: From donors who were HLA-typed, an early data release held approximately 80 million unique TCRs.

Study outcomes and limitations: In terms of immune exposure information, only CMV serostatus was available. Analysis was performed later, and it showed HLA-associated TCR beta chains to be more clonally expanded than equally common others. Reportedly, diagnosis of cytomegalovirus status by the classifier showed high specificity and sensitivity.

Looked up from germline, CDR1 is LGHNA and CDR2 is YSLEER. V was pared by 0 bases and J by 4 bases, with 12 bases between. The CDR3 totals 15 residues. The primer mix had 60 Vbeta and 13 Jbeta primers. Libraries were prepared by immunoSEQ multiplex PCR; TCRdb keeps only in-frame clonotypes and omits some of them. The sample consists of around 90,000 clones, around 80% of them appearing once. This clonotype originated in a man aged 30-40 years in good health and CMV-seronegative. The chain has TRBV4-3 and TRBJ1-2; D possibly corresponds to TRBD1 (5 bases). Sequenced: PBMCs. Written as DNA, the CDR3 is TGCGCCAGCAGCCAAGATCAGGGATTGTCCTATGGCTACACCTTC. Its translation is CASSQDQGLSYGYTF.